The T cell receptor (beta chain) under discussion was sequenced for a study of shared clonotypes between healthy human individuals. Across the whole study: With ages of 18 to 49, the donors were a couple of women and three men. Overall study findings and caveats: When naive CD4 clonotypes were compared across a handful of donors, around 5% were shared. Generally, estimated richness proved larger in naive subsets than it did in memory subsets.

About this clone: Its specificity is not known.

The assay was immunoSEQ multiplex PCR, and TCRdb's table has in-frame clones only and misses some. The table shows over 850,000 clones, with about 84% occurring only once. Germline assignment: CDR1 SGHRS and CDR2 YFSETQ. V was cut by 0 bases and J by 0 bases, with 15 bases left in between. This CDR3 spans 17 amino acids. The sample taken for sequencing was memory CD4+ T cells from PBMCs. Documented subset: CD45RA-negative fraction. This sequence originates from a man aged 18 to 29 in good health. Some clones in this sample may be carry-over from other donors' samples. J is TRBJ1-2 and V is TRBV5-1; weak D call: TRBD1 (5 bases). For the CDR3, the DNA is TGCGCCAGCAGCTTGGGGGGGACCCCTCCCTCTAACTATGGCTACACCTTC. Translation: CASSLGGTPPSNYGYTF.